This TCR beta chain was sequenced in a study of naive and memory T cell subsets (TCRdb year 2017). Regarding the research as a whole: Sorted naive and memory T cell subsets from peripheral blood were analyzed in the study using a UMI-based, open-source pipeline for TCR alpha and beta sequencing. Complete agreement was observed between the functional CMV T cell responses and the IgG serology results. RNA was DNase-treated and reverse transcribed with TCR constant-region primers, mostly using SuperScript III.

TCR alpha and beta chain libraries were amplified separately from the second PCR step onward. Donor CMV status was determined by IFNgamma production from CD4+ T cells after overnight stimulation of fresh PBMCs with CMV viral lysate. CD4 T cells were positively selected with Miltenyi beads, followed by positive selection of CD8 T cells from the CD4-negative fraction. Cells were stained for CD3, CD4, CD8, CD45RA, CD27 and a live/dead dye and were sorted on a BD Aria II into four subsets based on CD45RA and CD27. A few healthy volunteers provided blood, and the blood of each volunteer was split into CD4 and CD8 T cells and then into four differentiation subsets. Approximately 120 ml of peripheral blood was taken from each donor, and PBMC were separated by density-gradient centrifugation on Ficoll-Paque PLUS. The sorted cells were lysed in RLT buffer, after which RNA was extracted using a Qiagen RNeasy kit and kept at -80 degrees C.

Measured from the cysteine to the phenylalanine, the CDR3 is 18 residues long. This entry keeps only the CDR3 DNA: 54 bases, framed from base 1. From a lookup of the germline V gene, CDR1 and CDR2 are SGHTA and FQGNSA. For this chain, trimming is 1 base at the V end and 1 base at the J end, and the number of junction bases without a gene match is 10. This clonotype was recorded many times. The specificity of this receptor is unknown. Per-base quality was not reported, and no clone a single base away is much larger than it. Library preparation was by UMI-ligation and nested PCR. The beta constant-region primer was an equimolar mix of two oligonucleotides covering both TRBC1 and TRBC2. Four rounds of PCR, combining the SP2 primer with nested alpha and beta constant-region primers, were used to amplify the ligated cDNA. A single-stranded oligonucleotide carrying the SP2 primer and a 12-nucleotide UMI was ligated to the 3' end of the cDNA by T4 RNA ligase 1. The ligation reaction was incubated at 16°C for about 18-24 hours. To avoid over-amplification, PCR2 was usually performed as a SYBR Green qPCR and halted once a predetermined threshold was reached. All purifications after the first were performed with Agencourt AMPure XP magnetic beads. Libraries were quantified by Qubit and checked on a TapeStation, where a main peak was expected near 650 bp. Sequencing of the pooled libraries was done on an Illumina MiSeq using v2 2x251 paired-end kits, which typically yielded 1-2 million reads per sample. Libraries were pooled at about 4.3 nM per sample, and roughly 4.5-8% PhiX was added to improve cluster recognition. In the paper's pipeline: Decombinator assigned V and J genes to Demultiplexor-processed FASTQ reads by tag matching, allowing a single base-pair mismatch. By using UMIs, Collapsinator corrected both sequencing errors and the frequency errors caused by PCR heterogeneity. TCRs were translated and CDR3s were extracted from the conserved cysteine to the FGXG phenylalanine by CDR3Translator, with non-productive sequences being flagged. Gini, Shannon entropy and inverse Simpson indices were calculated on repertoires subsampled to equal numbers of UMI-defined TCRs. Power-law fits to clonotype abundance distributions were performed by maximum likelihood within the linear range. When run on a single naive CD8 sample, MIGEC and the pipeline yielded similar UMI counts, similar unique TCR numbers and similar clonal distributions. One analysis removed from the naive repertoire any naive TCRs that were also present in any memory subset from the same donor. The repertoires were searched for approximately 7,000 CMV-associated CDR3 sequences that had been compiled from VDJdb and a published dataset. Through fastp at Q25 and MiXCR, TCRdb rebuilt clones from the public reads, retaining in-frame beta chains. Merged by CDR3 protein, the rows form single entries marked with the most common genes and DNA. The authors' filters were not applied to this entry. This sample holds 120,000 to 150,000 distinct CDR3 sequences; approximately 22% were observed only once. The ten largest clones capture 0.11% of the sample.

What the research found in general, with its limitations: A few larger clonotypes were present in naive repertoires, particularly the CD8 repertoires, and these clonotypes were possibly memory cells re-expressing CD45RA. The repertoire findings for the naive and memory subsets could not be validated against a ground truth, as none was available. RNA-based TCR counts may be affected by expression changes linked to T cell activation and differentiation. Gini index rose and Shannon and inverse Simpson diversity fell from naive through CM, EM and EMRA in both CD4 and CD8 cells. Following error correction, more than 90% of naive TCR sequences occurred only once, which made naive abundance distributions much steeper than those of memory subsets. Clonotypes were defined as single alpha or beta chain sequences, not paired alpha/beta receptors. TCR abundance followed a power law with an exponent that was different for naive and memory subsets but consistent across the three individuals.

Sequencing was done on a sample of naive CD4+ T cells from blood. The cell subset or site label corresponds to: naive T cells, CD45RA high CD27+. The chain employs TRBV7-2 and TRBJ2-5; 9 central bases correspond to TRBD2. The TCR was taken from a human donor in good health. The sequenced DNA is TGTGCCAGCAGCTTAGAAAGGAGTACTAGCGGGTTCCAAGAGACCCAGTACTTC. The encoded protein is CASSLERSTSGFQETQYF.